These T cell receptor beta chains were read from a single sample in a study of T-cell reconstitution after alpha-beta-depleted transplantation in children. TCRdb reprocessed the PCR reads via MiXCR and lists one record per CDR3 protein. The data hold approximately 130,000 distinct CDR3 sequences, with around 9.8% observed a single time. Sequenced material: PBMCs, mostly from graft donor cells, taken 180 days after TCRalphabeta/CD19-depleted stem cell transplant. The origin of the receptors is a girl in the first two years of life who had a stem cell transplant for combined immunodeficiency, so the T cells may come from the graft donor. Each CDR3 is given with its conserved first and last residue. D genes are given only for firm matches. Part of the rows lack a size; the others show once, few, many or a class for expanded clones.

v_gene	d_gene	abundance	j_gene	CDR3aa	CDR3nt
TRBV5-1	TRBD2	few	TRBJ2-7	CASSPRDYFSYEQYF	TGCGCCAGCAGCCCCCGGGACTATTTCTCCTACGAGCAGTACTTC
TRBV2	TRBD2	NA	TRBJ2-7	CARSVGGSSYEQYF	TGTGCCAGATCCGTCGGCGGGAGCTCCTACGAGCAGTACTTC
TRBV29-1	NA	few	TRBJ2-1	CSVGPTKDEQFF	TGCAGCGTTGGCCCCACTAAGGATGAGCAGTTCTTC
TRBV12-3/TRBV12-4	NA	NA	TRBJ1-1	CASSFGLFEAFF	TGTGCCAGCAGTTTCGGACTGTTCGAAGCTTTCTTT
TRBV12-3/TRBV12-4	TRBD1	NA	TRBJ2-3	CASSLAVGQGLHATQYF	TGTGCCAGCAGTTTAGCTGTTGGACAGGGGCTCCACGCTACGCAGTATTTT
TRBV4-3	NA	NA	TRBJ2-7	CASSQVSASYEQYF	TGCGCCAGCAGCCAAGTAAGTGCCTCGTACGAGCAGTACTTC
TRBV20-1	NA	NA	TRBJ2-7	CSVERAVTYEQYF	TGCAGTGTCGAGAGGGCTGTTACCTACGAGCAGTACTTC
TRBV6-1	NA	NA	TRBJ2-5	CASSRRWGGETQYF	TGTGCCAGCAGCCGCCGGTGGGGCGGAGAGACCCAGTACTTC
TRBV12-3/TRBV12-4	TRBD1	many	TRBJ2-5	CASSRWGQGSETQYF	TGTGCCAGCAGTCGCTGGGGACAGGGAAGCGAGACCCAGTACTTC
TRBV25-1	NA	many	TRBJ2-2	CASSKPGQSNTGELFF	TGTGCCAGCAGTAAGCCTGGACAGAGTAACACCGGGGAGCTGTTTTTT
TRBV18	NA	many	TRBJ2-7	CASSPNSYEQYF	TGTGCCAGCAGTCCTAACTCCTACGAGCAGTACTTC
TRBV12-3/TRBV12-4	NA	NA	TRBJ1-5	CASSLSADRQPQHF	TGTGCCAGCAGTTTATCGGCGGACCGCCAGCCCCAGCATTTT
TRBV5-6	NA	many	TRBJ2-7	CASSLIGGNEQYF	TGTGCCAGCAGCTTGATTGGGGGTAACGAGCAGTACTTC
TRBV7-2	NA	many	TRBJ2-3	CASSLAGLRISTDTQYF	TGTGCCAGCAGCTTAGCGGGACTCCGGATTAGCACAGATACGCAGTATTTT
TRBV5-8	NA	few	TRBJ2-4	CASSLRVNIQYF	TGTGCCAGCAGCTTGAGGGTAAACATTCAGTACTTC